The T cell receptor (beta chain) under discussion was sequenced for a study of blood T cell repertoires in COVID-19. Study context: Both acute and convalescent COVID-19 samples were obtained from the United States, Italy and Spain. In each case, the material was cDNA or gDNA derived from T cells, B-cell-depleted T cells, or PBMCs.

During active infection, Seattle patients enrolled and were then monitored through disease. Original methodology: Estimated nucleated cell counts came from reference gene primer amplification. Profiled with immunoSEQ multiplex PCR; TCRdb holds only in-frame clones, not every one. The V and J calls and clone size are taken from that table; D and trimming were inferred from the DNA. The sample carries about 310,000 clones, 85% to 90% recorded once. Sequenced: peripheral blood. This receptor was obtained from a woman younger than 45 with COVID-19, enrolled during active disease.

The CDR3 here is CASSEGSAGGQPQHF. The CDR3 bases are TGTGCCAGCAGTGAAGGGTCGGCGGGGGGCCAGCCCCAGCATTTT. The V call is TRBV6-1, the J call TRBJ1-5, with D perhaps TRBD1 (6 bases). CDR1 is MNHNS and CDR2 is SASEGT in the germline V gene. This CDR3 comprises 15 residues. Trimming pared 1 base from V and 7 bases from J, leaving 14 bases between.